This T cell receptor (beta chain) was observed in a study of blood T cell repertoires in COVID-19. Study-level background: Collection of acute and convalescent COVID-19 samples took place in the United States, Italy and Spain. From T cells, B-cell-depleted T cells, or PBMCs came the material, which was cDNA or gDNA.

In the original analysis: Quantification of nucleated cells was approximated via reference gene primer amplification. TCRdb keeps only in-frame clones here, not all; method: immunoSEQ multiplex PCR. That table supplies the V and J calls and clone size; D and trimming were determined from the DNA. The table has about 260,000 clones, 83% seen once; the top ten hold around 4.5%. The germline V gene encodes CDR1 SGHRS and CDR2 YFSETQ. V trimming: 0 bases; J trimming: 0 bases; junction bases outside the gene matches: 2. There are 15 residues in the CDR3. This chain links TRBV5-1 with TRBJ1-1; 7 bases match TRBD1. The origin of this receptor is a man in his sixties who had recovered from COVID-19. Input material: peripheral blood. CDR3 loop: CASSLVTGMNTEAFF. Here the CDR3 DNA reads TGCGCCAGCAGCTTGGTGACAGGGATGAACACTGAAGCTTTCTTT.